This T cell receptor beta chain was found in a study of blood T cell repertoires in COVID-19 (dated by TCRdb to 2018 to 2020). Regarding the study in general: Collaborator samples came from the United States, Italy and Spain and covered acute and convalescent phases of COVID-19. Where available, HLA class I and class II types were taken from metadata supplied by the sample provider and were not determined by assay-based typing. The prospective study material was composed of cDNA or gDNA derived from T cells, B-cell-depleted T cells, or PBMCs. The samples were drawn from the first 160 participants of the ongoing ImmuneRACE study and from 950 to 1,500 subjects provided by 6 global collaborators. Nearly every sample came with metadata listing a de-identified subject ID, COVID-19 status, age in years and sex. Subjects who had been exposed to COVID-19, were actively infected with it, or had recovered from it provided the deeply sampled blood TCRbeta repertoires that made up the dataset. The repertoires were made available in a free public database intended to serve as a resource for research on the immune response to SARS-CoV-2. What the work shows at the level of the full study, not this receptor alone: Clinical and demographic metadata were provided uncurated, with the amount varying by source and participant.

V trim: 4 bases; J trim: 3 bases; unmatched bases: 8. Looking up the germline V gene (reference sequence) yields CDR1 LNHDA and CDR2 SQIVND. Taken from cysteine to phenylalanine, the CDR3 has 16 residues. This entry keeps only the CDR3 DNA: 48 bases, framed from base 1. This clone was seen a few times. Its antigen target is currently unknown. No qualities accompany the bases; no much larger clone lies one base away. In the prospective study, participants were roughly 18 to 100 years old, resided in about two dozen geographic areas of the United States, and were enrolled through a virtual design. To assign participants to cohorts, the prospective study relied on clinical history that participants themselves reported in a screening survey and a study questionnaire. ImmuneRACE Cohort 3 recovered participants were defined by two consecutive negative NP/OP PCR tests, healthcare professional clearance, or symptom resolution. Each participant in the prospective study had whole blood, serum and a nasopharyngeal or oropharyngeal swab collected by mobile phlebotomists. Prospective study participants could optionally give additional blood draws and questionnaires over a 2-month period. Prospective study blood samples were shipped either frozen or at room temperature before DNA extraction.

TCRbeta CDR3 regions were amplified from genomic DNA using the immunoSEQ Assay, a bias-controlled multiplex PCR. Concerning the study's data processing: Within the assay, amplification of reference gene primers was used to estimate how many nucleated cells each sample contained. To quantify the absolute abundance of each unique TCRbeta CDR3 rearrangement, sequence reads were collapsed and filtered. For each sample, productive Simpson clonality was calculated as the square root of Simpson's diversity index across productive rearrangements. TCRdb carries this immuneACCESS record with in-frame sequences only. Its versions omit some clonotypes, under half of them owing to an unresolved V gene in the studies checked, with the rest unexplained. The V and J calls and clone size are taken from that table; D and trimming were inferred from the DNA. The table for this sample lists about 170,000 clones; roughly 90% of them were counted only once. The ten largest make up approximately 0.8% of the sample.

The sequenced sample was PBMCs or T cells enriched from blood (not recorded which). The receptor's source is a young woman who had recovered from COVID-19. The receptor chain draws on TRBV19 and TRBJ2-2, with TRBD1 identical over 7 junction bases. Read as DNA, the sequence is TGTGCCAGTAGTAACTACAGGGGCGTTTACACCGGGGAGCTGTTTTTT. This gives the protein CASSNYRGVYTGELFF.